The 9 T cell receptor beta chains below all came from one sample that was sequenced in a study of blood T cells in healthy people across ages. Using a J-beta primer mix together with a sample-barcoded 5' primer, a second PCR was run for about 6 to 12 cycles. MiXCR, applied by TCRdb to the 5' RACE reads, yields one record per CDR3 protein. The sample carries some 1.4 million distinct CDR3 sequences, approximately 42% recorded once. The sequencing sample was made of blood. The origin of the receptors is a woman under 30 in good health.

This clonotype was observed a handful of times. The rearrangement joins TRBV14 to TRBJ1-1; D might be TRBD1 (5 bases). CDR3 length: 17 residues. Germline V lookup: CDR1 SGHDN, CDR2 FVKESK. Trimming took off 0 bases at V and 0 bases at J, with 14 bases between the two ends. CDR3 sequence: CASSQDFGGMVNTEAFF. The CDR3 DNA follows: TGTGCCAGCAGCCAAGATTTCGGGGGGATGGTGAACACTGAAGCTTTCTTT.

This chain joins TRBV7-8 and TRBJ2-5; 7 bases are a match to TRBD2. The CDR3 length is 13 residues. Trimming took 7 bases from V and 4 from J; bases not matched to a gene: 6. The germline V gene encodes CDR1 SGHVS and CDR2 FQNEAQ. The CDR3 nucleotides are TGTGCCAGCACCGGGAGGTACGGAGAGACCCAGTACTTC. As protein: CASTGRYGETQYF.

CDR3 in DNA: TGTGCCAGCATTTCACTCGGGGGTGGGACTGAAGCTTTCTTT. Its translation: CASISLGGGTEAFF. The rearrangement joins TRBV3-1 to TRBJ1-1, with a weak D call TRBD1 (5 bases). CDR3 length: 14 residues. Germline CDR1 LGHDT, CDR2 YNNKEL (reference sequence). Trimming took 7 bases from V and 5 from J, leaving 17 bases between them.

This chain links TRBV13 with TRBJ2-2, with D perhaps matching TRBD1 (6 bases). The length of the CDR3 is 15 residues. The germline V and J ends were trimmed by 5 bases and 4 bases, with 14 bases remaining between them. Germline V CDR1 and CDR2: PRHDT, FYEKMQ (reference sequence). This CDR3 reads CASSPRRTATGELFF. As DNA, the CDR3 is TGTGCCAGCAGCCCCCGGCGGACAGCCACCGGGGAGCTGTTTTTT.

This chain joins TRBV7-6 and TRBJ1-4; D might be TRBD1 (5 bases). This CDR3 region has 15 residues. V lost 0 bases to trimming and J lost 6 bases, with 11 bases between them. In germline, CDR1 is SGHVS, CDR2 FNYEAQ. This chain's CDR3 is CASSLATGGDEKLFF. The CDR3 DNA is TGTGCCAGCAGCTTAGCGACTGGGGGAGATGAAAAACTGTTTTTT. Drawing the rest from reference TRBV7-6 and TRBJ1-4, the complete variable domain is GAGVSQSPRYKVTKRGQDVALRCDPISGHVSLYWYRQALGQGPEFLTYFNYEAQQDKSGLPNDRFSAERPEGSISTLTIQRTEQRDSAMYRCASSLATGGDEKLFFGSGTQLSVL.

This clonotype was picked up a small number of times. V usage is TRBV20-1 and J usage is TRBJ2-3; a weak D match, TRBD2 (6 bases). From germline, CDR1 is DFQATT and CDR2 SNEGSKA (reference sequence). The CDR3 consists of 15 residues. The germline V and J ends were trimmed by 6 bases and 2 bases, with 18 bases remaining between them. The CDR3 loop is CSAPFGAGLTDTQYF. DNA for the CDR3: TGCAGTGCCCCGTTTGGAGCGGGTCTCACAGATACGCAGTATTTT.

This clonotype was observed a handful of times. The V and J genes are TRBV6-5 and TRBJ2-5, with 11 nucleotides matching TRBD2. The J call is in doubt because the DNA end fits TRBJ2-7 better. Germline V lookup: CDR1 MNHEY, CDR2 SVGAGI. The CDR3 extends over 15 amino acids. CDR3 amino acids: CASSYALAGAYEQYF. Here the CDR3 DNA reads TGTGCCAGCAGTTACGCACTAGCGGGGGCCTACGAGCAGTACTTC.

CDR3 nucleotides: TGTGCCAGCAGTGAAGGGAACAGCTTGGGCACAGATACGCAGTATTTT. Its protein product is CASSEGNSLGTDTQYF. This chain links TRBV2 with TRBJ2-3; unclear D gene. The germline V gene encodes CDR1 SNHLY and CDR2 FYNNEI. This CDR3 is built from 16 residues. V shed 1 base and J shed 1 base, with 12 bases lying between them.

The chain uses TRBV20-1 and TRBJ1-1; no reliable D call. Germline V gene data show CDR1 as DFQATT and CDR2 as SNEGSKA (reference sequence). Trimming cost V 1 base and J 0 bases, with 9 bases left between them. The CDR3 covers 14 residues. Written as DNA, the CDR3 is TGCAGTGCTAGAGTCCAGCAGATGAACACTGAAGCTTTCTTT. Translating it yields CSARVQQMNTEAFF.